These 3 T cell receptor beta chains originate from one sample sequenced in a study of blood T cell repertoires in COVID-19. Produced via immunoSEQ multiplex PCR; TCRdb's table is partial and in-frame only. The sample contains fewer than 300,000 clones, around 84% of which appear only once. What was sequenced was PBMCs or T cells enriched from blood (not recorded which). These receptors originate from a woman aged 50 to 60 who had recovered from COVID-19.

The gene calls are TRBV11-2 and TRBJ1-2; no firm D call. Per germline, CDR1 SGHAT and CDR2 FQNNGV. Trimming cost V 5 bases and J 0 bases, with 13 bases left between them. The CDR3 extends over 15 amino acids. Here the CDR3 reads CASSRSGGSNYGYTF. Here the CDR3 DNA reads TGTGCCAGCAGCCGGAGTGGCGGATCTAACTATGGCTACACCTTC.

The chain employs TRBV28 and TRBJ1-4; 10 nucleotides agree with TRBD1. This CDR3 has 15 amino acids. Germline CDR1 reads MDHEN; CDR2 reads SYDVKM. The junction had 7 bases not matched to a gene; V was cut back by 4 bases and J by 8 bases. Here the CDR3 DNA reads TGTGCCAGCAGTTCCTCGGACAGGGGGAGGGAAAAACTGTTTTTT. The encoded protein is CASSSSDRGREKLFF.

This clone was picked up a small number of times. This chain links TRBV6-6 with TRBJ2-7; D gene unclear. The CDR3 length is 14 residues. Trimming left V 0 bases short and J 3 bases short, with 9 bases between. Per the germline V gene, CDR1 is MNHNY and CDR2 is SVGAGI (reference sequence). For the CDR3, the DNA is TGTGCCAGCAGTTACTCTGGCAGTGGCTACGAGCAGTACTTC. Translating it yields CASSYSGSGYEQYF.